A single sample is the source of the 26 T cell receptor beta chains below, sequenced in a study of identical twins. TCRdb reanalysed the 5' RACE reads using MiXCR and keeps one entry per CDR3 protein. The repertoire holds 600,000 to 800,000 distinct CDR3 sequences, roughly 20% seen once, with over 4% in the top ten. The same sample was also used in a study of T cells expressing NK-cell markers.

Material for sequencing was PBMCs. These receptors were taken from a woman aged 18 to 35 in good health.

This clonotype has a handful of counts. CDR3 loop: CAINPGGLENEQFF. The DNA of the CDR3 is TGTGCCATCAACCCCGGGGGGCTAGAAAATGAGCAGTTCTTC. The V and J genes are TRBV10-3 and TRBJ2-1; D is possibly TRBD2 (7 bases). The germline V gene has CDR1 ENHRY and CDR2 SYGVKD. This CDR3 has 14 residues. Trimming removed 7 bases at V and 7 bases at J, with 17 bases between.

CDR3 nucleotide sequence: TGCGCCAGCAGCTTGGGACAGCCGGAGCAGTACTTC. It translates to CASSLGQPEQYF. The chain employs TRBV5-1 and TRBJ2-7; maybe TRBD1 (5 bases). Trimming left V 0 bases short and J 7 bases short, with 8 bases between. CDR1 is SGHRS and CDR2 is YFSETQ in the germline V gene. CDR3 size: 12 residues.

The sample holds a few counts of this clonotype. V is TRBV24-1 and J is TRBJ2-2; 8 bases agree with TRBD1. V was pared by 3 bases and J by 3 bases, with 5 bases of the junction left unmatched. The germline V gene encodes CDR1 KGHDR and CDR2 SFDVKD. The CDR3 is 16 residues long. CDR3: CATSDAGTGDTGELFF. DNA of the CDR3: TGTGCCACCAGTGATGCCGGGACAGGTGACACCGGGGAGCTGTTTTTT.

This clonotype turned up a few times. This chain uses TRBV6-5 with TRBJ2-7; maybe TRBD1 (6 bases). Trimming pared 0 bases from V and 6 bases from J, leaving 18 bases between. This CDR3 spans 16 amino acids. CDR1 MNHEY and CDR2 SVGAGI come from the germline V gene. In nucleotides, the CDR3 is TGTGCCAGCAGTTACTCGACAGGCCTCGGGGTCGCCGAGCAGTACTTC. This codes for CASSYSTGLGVAEQYF.

The chain links TRBV30 to TRBJ2-7; D perhaps matches TRBD1 (6 bases). Germline assignment: CDR1 GTSNPN and CDR2 SVGIG (reference sequence). This CDR3 is built from 13 residues. V was trimmed by 3 bases and J by 1 base, leaving 10 bases between them. CDR3 in amino acids: CAWRATGSYEQYF. The CDR3 DNA reads as TGTGCCTGGAGAGCCACAGGGTCCTACGAGCAGTACTTC. Full variable domain (remainder filled in from reference TRBV30 and TRBJ2-7): SQTIHQWPATLVQPVGSPLSLECTVEGTSNPNLYWYRQAAGRGLQLLFYSVGIGQISSEVPQNLSASRPQDRQFILSSKKLLLSDSGFYLCAWRATGSYEQYFGPGTRLTVT.

The chain combines TRBV20-1 with TRBJ2-5; possibly TRBD2 for D (5 bases). V lost 6 bases and J lost 3, with 5 bases in between. The CDR3 contains 10 residues. From germline, CDR1 is DFQATT and CDR2 SNEGSKA (reference sequence). CDR3 sequence reads: CSAGKETQYF. The CDR3 DNA follows: TGCAGTGCCGGGAAAGAGACCCAGTACTTC.

The chain is built from TRBV6-1 and TRBJ2-1; weak D call: TRBD2 (6 bases). Germline V gives CDR1 MNHNS, CDR2 SASEGT. This CDR3 is built from 14 residues. V lost 1 base to trimming and J lost 7 bases, with 11 bases between them. CDR3 protein: CASSEVMEGNEQFF. The CDR3 DNA reads as TGTGCCAGCAGTGAAGTCATGGAGGGGAATGAGCAGTTCTTC.

This clonotype appeared many times. The chain couples TRBV6-4 to TRBJ1-1; no reliable D call. Trimming pared 5 bases from V and 4 bases from J, leaving 11 bases between. Looked up from germline, CDR1 is MRHNA and CDR2 is SNTAGT. CDR3 length equals 13 residues. CDR3 nucleotides: TGTGCCAGCAGTCAGTCGGGAAGCACTGAAGCTTTCTTT. It is translated as CASSQSGSTEAFF.

In its sample, this clonotype was seen a few times. The chain recombines TRBV29-1 with TRBJ2-2; D is perhaps TRBD1 (5 bases). Trimming left V 5 bases short and J 4 bases short, with 14 bases between. The CDR3 contains 14 residues. Germline V CDR1 and CDR2: SQVTM, ANQGSEA. CDR3 region: CSVRWGASTGELFF. As DNA, the CDR3 is TGCAGCGTTAGGTGGGGCGCGTCCACCGGGGAGCTGTTTTTT.

This clonotype appeared many times. The chain employs TRBV6-5 and TRBJ1-6; possibly TRBD1 for D (6 bases). With 2 bases removed from V and 10 bases from J, the gap between germline ends came to 15 bases. The CDR3 spans 15 residues. Germline loops: CDR1 MNHEY, CDR2 SVGAGI. CDR3 nucleotides: TGTGCCAGCAGTTACGAGGACAGTAGAGGGTCACCCCTCCACTTT. As protein: CASSYEDSRGSPLHF.

The table lists this clonotype with a few counts. The chain recombines TRBV29-1 with TRBJ1-2, with D tentatively TRBD1 (5 bases). Germline V CDR1 and CDR2: SQVTM, ANQGSEA. With 2 bases removed from V and 4 bases from J, the gap between germline ends came to 14 bases. This CDR3 contains 14 residues. The DNA for the CDR3 is TGCAGCGTTGAAAGGGGCCAGAAGTTCTATGGCTACACCTTC. Translating it yields CSVERGQKFYGYTF.

This clonotype was seen only a few times. The V gene is TRBV27, the J gene TRBJ2-2, with unresolved D. The ends were cut back, 6 bases at V and 1 base at J, with 9 bases in the middle. The CDR3 loop spans 14 amino acids. The germline CDR1 and CDR2 sequences are MNHEY and SMNVEV (reference sequence). The CDR3 reads CASRPGLNTGELFF. CDR3 DNA: TGTGCCAGCAGGCCAGGATTGAACACCGGGGAGCTGTTTTTT.

The DNA for the CDR3 is TGTGCCACCAGTTTGACAGAGGGTCTTTCTGGGGCCAACGTCCTGACTTTC. Residues: CATSLTEGLSGANVLTF. The genes are TRBV15 and TRBJ2-6; D could derive from TRBD1 or TRBD2 (5 bases each). The germline CDR1 and CDR2 sequences are LNHNV and YYDKDF (reference sequence). The CDR3 runs to 17 residues. Trimming removed 6 bases from V and 1 base from J, with 16 bases in between.

This clonotype has just a few counts. V gene TRBV20-1 combines with J gene TRBJ2-3, with TRBD2 matching 10 bases. The CDR3 is made up of 17 amino acids. J lost 0 bases, V lost 3 bases, and 9 bases had no gene match. The germline gives CDR1 DFQATT, CDR2 SNEGSKA (reference sequence). CDR3: CSASKASGGHSTDTQYF. The CDR3 nucleotides read TGCAGTGCTAGTAAGGCTAGCGGGGGCCATAGCACAGATACGCAGTATTTT.

This clonotype appeared a few times. J is TRBJ2-7 and V is TRBV9, with 8 bases identical to TRBD2. The CDR3 runs 16 residues. V was clipped by 4 bases and J by 1 base; unmatched bases: 10. Germline V gene data show CDR1 as SGDLS and CDR2 as YYNGEE. The CDR3 loop reads CASSPTGGGPSYEQYF. CDR3 in DNA: TGTGCCAGCAGCCCTACGGGCGGGGGGCCTTCCTACGAGCAGTACTTC.

This clonotype was counted only a few times. V usage is TRBV20-1 and J usage is TRBJ2-4; no reliable D call. Trimming shortened V by 4 bases and J by 0 bases, and 10 bases separated the two germline ends. Germline lookup yields CDR1 DFQATT and CDR2 SNEGSKA (reference sequence). This CDR3 is built from 14 residues. CDR3 sequence (DNA): TGCAGTGCTATCGGCCAAGTAGCCAAAAACATTCAGTACTTC. This translates into CSAIGQVAKNIQYF.

This clonotype was counted only a few times. The CDR3 nucleotides read TGTGCCATCTCTGTGGGGGGCCGACAATCGGAGCAGTTCTTC. It specifies CAISVGGRQSEQFF. The rearrangement uses TRBV10-3 and TRBJ2-1, with D possibly being TRBD1 or TRBD2 (6 bases each). V shed 8 bases and J shed 10 bases, with 21 bases lying between them. Germline lookup yields CDR1 ENHRY and CDR2 SYGVKD. CDR3 length: 14 amino acids.

This clonotype was observed a handful of times. The chain combines TRBV7-6 with TRBJ2-3; 9 nucleotides align to TRBD2. This CDR3 region has 18 residues. In germline, CDR1 is SGHVS, CDR2 FNYEAQ. The ends lost 3 bases at V and 0 bases at J; junction bases unmatched: 10. CDR3 amino acids: CASSLGHLAGPSTDTQYF. CDR3 bases: TGTGCCAGCAGCTTGGGCCATCTAGCGGGGCCTAGCACAGATACGCAGTATTTT. Combining the CDR3 with reference TRBV7-6 and TRBJ2-3 gives the whole variable domain GAGVSQSPRYKVTKRGQDVALRCDPISGHVSLYWYRQALGQGPEFLTYFNYEAQQDKSGLPNDRFSAERPEGSISTLTIQRTEQRDSAMYRCASSLGHLAGPSTDTQYFGPGTRLTVL.

This chain's CDR3 is CASSFRRTSGISYEQYF. In DNA form, the CDR3 reads TGTGCCAGCAGCTTCCGTAGGACTAGCGGGATCTCCTACGAGCAGTACTTC. The chain links TRBV5-6 to TRBJ2-7; the match to TRBD2 covers 12 bases. Germline lookup yields CDR1 SGHDT and CDR2 YYEEEE. The CDR3 is made up of 17 amino acids. V gave up 2 bases and J gave up 0 bases; unmatched junction bases: 6. Together with reference TRBV5-6 and TRBJ2-7, the CDR3 gives the full variable domain: DAGVTQSPTHLIKTRGQQVTLRCSPKSGHDTVSWYQQALGQGPQFIFQYYEEEERQRGNFPDRFSGHQFPNYSSELNVNALLLGDSALYLCASSFRRTSGISYEQYFGPGTRLTVT.

The gene calls are TRBV5-1 and TRBJ2-2; D tentatively fits TRBD1 or TRBD2 (5 bases each). The germline gives CDR1 SGHRS, CDR2 YFSETQ. The length of the CDR3 is 15 residues. Trimming stripped 2 bases from V and 3 bases from J, with 11 bases between. Written as DNA, the CDR3 is TGCGCCAGCAGCTTACGGGGACGGGACACCGGGGAGCTGTTTTTT. Its translation: CASSLRGRDTGELFF.

The J gene is TRBJ2-7, the V gene TRBV6-2 or TRBV6-3; D is unclear. Germline V gene lookup returns CDR1 MNHEY and CDR2 SVGEGT. Trimming took off 8 bases at V and 1 base at J, with 15 bases between the two ends. There are 14 residues in the CDR3. This CDR3 is CASCGEAGSYEQYF. DNA for the CDR3: TGTGCCAGCTGTGGAGAGGCCGGATCCTACGAGCAGTACTTC.

This clonotype appeared a few times. The V gene is TRBV5-1, the J gene TRBJ1-1; possible D gene TRBD1, 5 bases. The CDR3 has 15 residues. The V end lost 4 bases, the J end lost 0 bases, and 13 bases lay between the germline ends. The V gene's germline CDR1 is SGHRS and CDR2 YFSETQ. Written as DNA, the CDR3 is TGCGCCAGCAGCGCACTGGGACGGATGAACACTGAAGCTTTCTTT. Its translation: CASSALGRMNTEAFF.

This clonotype came up many times. The chain recombines TRBV20-1 with TRBJ2-1; 7 bases map to TRBD1. CDR1 DFQATT and CDR2 SNEGSKA come from the germline V gene (reference sequence). The CDR3 extends over 14 amino acids. The ends lost 3 bases at V and 1 base at J; junction bases unmatched: 3. CDR3 loop: CSASTGVSYNEQFF. The DNA for the CDR3 is TGCAGTGCTAGCACAGGGGTGTCCTACAATGAGCAGTTCTTC.

The chain couples TRBV12-3 or TRBV12-4 to TRBJ2-5, with D possibly TRBD2 on 6 matching bases. The CDR3 length is 14 residues. The germline V and J ends were trimmed by 8 bases and 0 bases, with 13 bases remaining between them. This CDR3 is CASGGNRYQETQYF. CDR3 nucleotide sequence: TGTGCCAGCGGGGGGAATCGGTACCAAGAGACCCAGTACTTC.

The gene calls are TRBV5-1 and TRBJ2-3, with unresolved D. Germline V gene lookup returns CDR1 SGHRS and CDR2 YFSETQ. There are 13 residues in the CDR3. V was clipped by 3 bases and J by 4 bases, with 9 bases between them. The CDR3 is CASSSGRADTQYF. CDR3 nucleotide sequence: TGCGCCAGCAGCTCAGGCCGGGCAGATACGCAGTATTTT.

This clonotype was counted at least ten times. The rearrangement joins TRBV5-6 to TRBJ1-1; 7 bases are a match to TRBD1. CDR1 SGHDT and CDR2 YYEEEE come from the germline V gene. This CDR3 has 15 amino acids. Trimming removed 3 bases from V and 4 bases from J; junction bases left unmatched: 9. The chain's CDR3 is CASSSGDKGATEAFF. In DNA, the CDR3 is TGTGCCAGCAGCTCGGGGGACAAGGGGGCCACTGAAGCTTTCTTT.